This TCR beta chain was observed in a study of T cells in Graves' hyperthyroidism and ophthalmopathy. About the research overall: Peripheral blood specimens were obtained at initial diagnosis, prior to any treatment. Overall study results and limits: The model identified upcoming ophthalmopathy a median about 7.1 months ahead of onset. The majority of expanded thyroid clonotypes above 0.001 also appeared in blood.

The germline V gene has CDR1 SQVTM and CDR2 ANQGSEA. V lost 3 bases and J lost 3, with 12 bases in between. The CDR3 contains 13 residues. Amplification of TCR beta CDR3 regions used RNA as the template. TCR CDR3 underwent first-round RT-PCR with the HTBI primer set. TCRdb reprocessed the multiplex PCR reads with MiXCR, giving one entry per CDR3 protein. The table lists 530,000 or so distinct CDR3 sequences, 24% of them singletons. This clonotype was seen ten or more times. Its antigen is not identified. The genes are TRBV29-1 and TRBJ2-7; possible D gene TRBD2, 6 bases. Material: blood. The source of this sequence is a woman aged 25 to 39 with Graves' ophthalmopathy. CDR3 in amino acids: CSVDVLGGYEQYF. DNA of the CDR3: TGCAGCGTTGACGTTCTGGGGGGCTACGAGCAGTACTTC.